This T cell receptor (beta chain) was found in a study of CD8 T cells in ankylosing spondylitis. Whole-study results and caveats: Prior work had noted some motif variants in reactive arthritis blood and synovial fluid. A TCR beta motif of several highly homologous variants seemed to mark ankylosing spondylitis blood. Disease-linked clones proved CD8+ and comparatively uncommon in peripheral blood.

Regarding this clonotype: Its antigen remains unidentified.

As the method for making TCR beta libraries, quantitative 5'-RACE with molecular barcodes was used. Via MiXCR, TCRdb re-called the 5' RACE reads, giving one row per CDR3 protein. There are some 340,000 distinct CDR3 sequences in the sample; about 15% occur only once, and roughly 0.99% lies in the top ten. Between the trimmed V and J ends, which lost 8 bases and 5 bases, there was a span of 7 bases. The germline V gene has CDR1 SGHTA and CDR2 FQGNSA. The CDR3 loop spans 12 amino acids. Sequenced sample: blood, either unsorted or a sorted T cell fraction (not recorded which). This TCR derives from a male donor with ankylosing spondylitis or in good health (not recorded which). The gene calls are TRBV7-2 and TRBJ1-6; D is unresolved. This chain's CDR3 is CASLRDNSPLHF. CDR3 nucleotides: TGTGCCAGCTTAAGGGATAATTCACCCCTCCACTTT.